The 9 T cell receptor beta chains presented below share a single source sample, sequenced in a study of T cells in Graves' hyperthyroidism and ophthalmopathy. RNA transcripts served as the template for amplifying TCR beta CDR3 regions. HTBI primers were employed in a first-round RT-PCR of the TCR CDR3. Each CDR3 protein gets one entry after TCRdb re-called the multiplex PCR reads with MiXCR. The sample yields about 360,000 distinct CDR3 sequences, about 20% seen once. Sequencing used blood. The source of these receptors is a woman aged 18-35 years with Graves' hyperthyroidism.

This clonotype was counted many times. The chain recombines TRBV12-3 or TRBV12-4 with TRBJ2-7; the match to TRBD2 covers 7 bases. V lost 5 bases to trimming and J lost 5 bases; unmatched junction nucleotides: 9. CDR3 size: 14 residues. The CDR3 sequence: CASSLDTGGDEQYF. The CDR3 coding sequence is TGTGCCAGCAGTCTTGACACGGGAGGCGACGAGCAGTACTTC.

This clonotype was observed many times. The V call is TRBV13, the J call TRBJ1-1; D ambiguous. The ends were cut back, 5 bases at V and 11 bases at J, with 12 bases in the middle. Germline CDR1 and CDR2: PRHDT and FYEKMQ (reference sequence). CDR3 length: 11 residues. This CDR3 is CASSPGLRAFF. The CDR3 bases are TGTGCCAGCAGCCCCGGTCTTAGGGCTTTCTTT.

V is TRBV6-1 and J is TRBJ2-4; a possible D gene is TRBD2 (6 bases). The germline V and J ends were trimmed by 2 bases and 7 bases, with 18 bases remaining between them. Germline V gives CDR1 MNHNS, CDR2 SASEGT. This CDR3 has 16 residues. This CDR3 reads CASSETPGTGGNIQYF. As DNA, the CDR3 is TGTGCCAGCAGTGAAACCCCTGGGACTGGAGGGAACATTCAGTACTTC.

V is TRBV3-1 and J is TRBJ1-5; D call uncertain. CDR1 and CDR2 (germline): LGHDT, YNNKEL (reference sequence). The CDR3 is 13 residues long. Trimming left V 0 bases short and J 5 bases short, with 5 bases between. The CDR3 here is CASSQDPHQPQHF. The CDR3 DNA reads TGTGCCAGCAGCCAAGACCCCCATCAGCCCCAGCATTTT.

At least ten counts were recorded for this clonotype. This chain connects TRBV6-1 to TRBJ1-5; 7 bases fit TRBD1. This CDR3 has 14 amino acids. The V gene's germline CDR1 is MNHNS and CDR2 SASEGT. V was pared by 5 bases and J by 7 bases, with 8 bases of the junction left unmatched. The CDR3 sequence is CASSKTGQGQPQHF. The DNA of the CDR3 is TGTGCCAGCAGTAAGACAGGGCAGGGACAGCCCCAGCATTTT.

The sample holds many counts of this clonotype. The chain is built from TRBV20-1 and TRBJ1-5, with D possibly matching TRBD1 (5 bases). The CDR3 loop spans 12 amino acids. Germline V gene sequence: CDR1 DFQATT, CDR2 SNEGSKA (reference sequence). V was pared by 5 bases and J by 5 bases, with 10 bases between. The CDR3 DNA follows: TGCAGTGCTCGGGGGGAAGATCAGCCCCAGCATTTT. Amino acids: CSARGEDQPQHF.

This clonotype has ten or more counts. The V call is TRBV5-5, the J call TRBJ1-1; D is possibly TRBD1 (5 bases). The CDR3 is 16 amino acids. Trimming removed 0 bases from V and 2 bases from J, with 14 bases in between. Germline V lookup: CDR1 SGHKS, CDR2 YYEKEE (reference sequence). The CDR3 region has the DNA TGTGCCAGCAGCTTGGTTATCGGGGGAGGCAACACTGAAGCTTTCTTT. Its protein is CASSLVIGGGNTEAFF.

This clonotype has at least ten counts. The genes are TRBV6-5 and TRBJ2-6, with a weak D call TRBD1 (5 bases). Germline V CDR1 and CDR2: MNHEY, SVGAGI. The CDR3 has 15 residues. V shed 8 bases and J shed 2 bases, with 13 bases lying between them. CDR3 in amino acids: CASQTGRTGANVLTF. The CDR3 region has the DNA TGTGCCAGCCAAACAGGACGGACTGGGGCCAACGTCCTGACTTTC.

The table lists this clonotype with many counts. The chain has TRBV28 and TRBJ1-1, with unresolved D. The V gene lost 6 bases and the J gene lost 3 bases, with 14 bases spanning the gap. The CDR3 runs to 14 residues. Germline CDR1 and CDR2: MDHEN and SYDVKM. DNA of the CDR3: TGTGCCAGCAGCCTGGTGGGGAGGGACACTGAAGCTTTCTTT. Amino acids: CASSLVGRDTEAFF. Complete variable domain (other parts from reference TRBV28 and TRBJ1-1): DVKVTQSSRYLVKRTGEKVFLECVQDMDHENMFWYRQDPGLGLRLIYFSYDVKMKEKGDIPEGYSVSREKKERFSLILESASTNQTSMYLCASSLVGRDTEAFFGQGTRLTVV.